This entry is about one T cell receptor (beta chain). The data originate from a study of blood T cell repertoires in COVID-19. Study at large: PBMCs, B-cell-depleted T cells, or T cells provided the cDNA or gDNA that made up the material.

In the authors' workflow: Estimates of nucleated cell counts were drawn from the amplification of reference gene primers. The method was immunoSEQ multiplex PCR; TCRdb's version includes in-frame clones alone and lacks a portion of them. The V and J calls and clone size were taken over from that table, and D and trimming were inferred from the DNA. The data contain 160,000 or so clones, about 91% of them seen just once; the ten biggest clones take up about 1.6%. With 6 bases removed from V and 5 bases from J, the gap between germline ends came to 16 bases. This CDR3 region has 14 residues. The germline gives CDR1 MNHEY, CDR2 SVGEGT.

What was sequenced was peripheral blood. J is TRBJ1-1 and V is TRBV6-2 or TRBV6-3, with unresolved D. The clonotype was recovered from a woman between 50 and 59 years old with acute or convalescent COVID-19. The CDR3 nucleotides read TGTGCCAGCAGCCTAACACCCGGAGGTACTGAAGCTTTCTTT. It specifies CASSLTPGGTEAFF.